What follows describes a single T cell receptor (beta chain). Its antigen is as yet unknown. There are 14 residues in the CDR3. V gave up 0 bases and J gave up 5 bases, with 11 bases separating them. Germline V CDR1 and CDR2: MGHRA, YSYEKL. This table comes from immunoSEQ multiplex PCR, and its TCRdb copy is limited to in-frame clones, with some not included. The sample holds roughly 73,000 clones; over 75% are singletons and the top ten take under 9.5%. The data belong to a study of graft-versus-host responses after intestinal transplantation. About the research overall: Among the recipients, transplants were multivisceral, liver-intestinal, or isolated intestinal. The whole recipient group had anti-thymocyte globulin induction followed by tacrolimus and steroids for about three years. Study-wide findings and caveats: Investigators detected GvH clones in recipient marrow, with some emerging earlier in ileum or blood. Individuals who had graft-donor T cell macrochimerism had allografts that showed high graft-versus-host to host-versus-graft clonal ratios.

This chain uses TRBV4-1 with TRBJ2-7, with unresolved D. This TCR derives from a human donor who was the organ donor for an intestinal transplant. The input for sequencing was unstimulated CD8+ T cells sorted from spleen or lymph node cells, taken before transplant. The CDR3 DNA sequence: TGCGCCAGCAGCCAAGAACCGACCCCCCACGAGCAGTACTTC. Amino acid sequence: CASSQEPTPHEQYF.